A selection of T cell receptor beta chains follows, all from one sample in a study of molecular identifiers for immune sequencing clone quantification. Each CDR3 protein is one row after TCRdb ran MiXCR on the PCR reads. The sample has approximately 60,000 distinct CDR3 sequences, 19% seen once. The specimen was naive CD8+ T cells from blood, with Jurkat cell RNA spiked in. The receptors stem from a human donor in good health. Some libraries in this study had Jurkat cell RNA spiked in. CDR3s include the opening cysteine and the closing phenylalanine or tryptophan. D genes are given only for firm matches. Clone size, where shown, is once, few, many, or a class for clones that have expanded.

TRBV7-3	TRBJ2-7	many	.	CASSQGVPPLNEQYF	TGTGCCAGCAGCCAGGGCGTCCCCCCTCTGAACGAGCAGTACTTC
TRBV7-9	TRBJ2-5	.	TRBD1	CAGSYGQGFCQETQYF	TGTGCCGGCAGCTACGGACAGGGTTTTTGCCAAGAGACCCAGTACTTC
TRBV7-8	TRBJ2-3	.	TRBD1	CASSLHRDRITDTQYF	TGTGCCAGCAGCTTACACCGGGACAGGATCACAGATACGCAGTATTTT
TRBV7-8	TRBJ1-1	many	.	CASSLTPLTPNTEAFF	TGTGCCAGCAGCTTAACCCCGCTGACCCCGAACACTGAAGCTTTCTTT
TRBV6-1	TRBJ2-7	.	.	CASTPVVTYEQYF	TGTGCCAGCACCCCCGTGGTTACCTACGAGCAGTACTTC
TRBV6-1	TRBJ2-7	.	.	CASSEEGFFSYEQYF	TGTGCCAGCAGTGAAGAAGGGTTCTTCTCCTACGAGCAGTACTTC
TRBV27	TRBJ2-7	many	TRBD2	CASSSPGLAGGNYEQYF	TGTGCCAGCAGTTCCCCGGGACTAGCGGGAGGGAACTACGAGCAGTACTTC
TRBV6-2/TRBV6-3	TRBJ2-7	many	TRBD2	CASSYSTLAAISYEQYF	TGTGCCAGCAGTTACTCGACACTAGCGGCGATCTCCTACGAGCAGTACTTC
TRBV28	TRBJ2-2	many	TRBD1	CASSPGQGSTGELFF	TGTGCCAGCAGTCCAGGACAGGGTAGCACCGGGGAGCTGTTTTTT
TRBV4-1	TRBJ2-7	.	TRBD2	CASSQELTSGGYEQYF	TGCGCCAGCAGCCAAGAGTTGACTAGCGGGGGCTACGAGCAGTACTTC
TRBV7-8	TRBJ2-3	many	TRBD2	CASSLGAGLASDTQYF	TGTGCCAGCAGCTTAGGGGCTGGACTAGCATCAGATACGCAGTATTTT
TRBV9	TRBJ2-7	many	.	CASSDSGGPYEQYF	TGTGCCAGCAGCGATTCCGGGGGTCCCTACGAGCAGTACTTC
TRBV28	TRBJ2-7	.	.	CASSLGRGGGQYF	TGTGCCAGCAGTTTGGGCAGGGGAGGCGGGCAGTACTTC
TRBV13	TRBJ2-7	many	.	CASSTQKAVGEQYF	TGTGCCAGCAGCACCCAAAAGGCGGTGGGGGAGCAGTACTTC
TRBV11-3	TRBJ1-5	many	.	CASSLAGNNQPQHF	TGTGCCAGCAGCTTAGCAGGGAACAATCAGCCCCAGCATTTT
TRBV14	TRBJ2-7	many	TRBD1	CASSQWTGGEQYF	TGTGCCAGCAGCCAGTGGACAGGGGGCGAGCAGTACTTC
TRBV14	TRBJ2-7	many	.	CASSLRDNPYEQYF	TGTGCCAGCAGCCTGCGGGACAACCCCTACGAGCAGTACTTC
TRBV5-1	TRBJ2-3	many	.	CASSTIRAGSGTDTQYF	TGCGCCAGCAGCACCATAAGGGCGGGGTCGGGCACAGATACGCAGTATTTT
TRBV2	TRBJ2-1	many	TRBD2	CASSEGLAGENEQFF	TGTGCCAGCAGTGAGGGACTAGCTGGAGAAAATGAGCAGTTCTTC
TRBV29-1	TRBJ2-5	many	TRBD2	CSVEDTPGLAGVETQYF	TGCAGCGTTGAAGATACCCCAGGACTAGCGGGAGTTGAGACCCAGTACTTC
TRBV7-9	TRBJ2-7	few	.	CASSLATTSYEQYF	TGTGCCAGCAGCTTAGCAACAACCTCGTACGAGCAGTACTTC
TRBV4-3	TRBJ2-1	many	TRBD2	CASSAPIAGGPDEQFF	TGCGCCAGCAGCGCCCCAATAGCGGGAGGGCCGGATGAGCAGTTCTTC
TRBV29-1	TRBJ2-7	.	.	CSALGSYEQYF	TGCAGCGCCCTCGGCTCCTACGAGCAGTACTTC
TRBV7-9	TRBJ2-2	many	.	CASSLWDPGDGELFF	TGTGCCAGCAGCTTATGGGACCCAGGGGACGGGGAGCTGTTTTTT
TRBV11-2	TRBJ2-7	few	TRBD2	CASSSASGPAYEQYF	TGTGCCAGCAGCTCCGCTAGCGGACCGGCATACGAGCAGTACTTC
TRBV28	TRBJ2-7	.	.	CASSLRQPLEQYF	TGTGCCAGCAGTTTAAGACAGCCCCTCGAGCAGTACTTC
TRBV5-1	TRBJ1-1	many	TRBD1	CASSSDRAEAFF	TGCGCCAGCAGCTCAGACAGGGCTGAAGCTTTCTTT
TRBV3-1	TRBJ2-7	many	.	CASSQVRGEQYF	TGTGCCAGCAGCCAAGTGAGGGGGGAGCAGTACTTC
TRBV18	TRBJ2-2	.	.	CASSPTVSGPGTGELFF	TGTGCCAGCTCACCCACAGTCTCGGGGCCAGGCACCGGGGAGCTGTTTTTT
TRBV10-2	TRBJ2-6	.	TRBD2	CASSDTGGAGANVLTF	TGCGCCAGCAGTGATACGGGAGGGGCTGGGGCCAACGTCCTGACTTTC
TRBV3-1	TRBJ2-2	once	.	CANSQARGLYTGELFF	TGTGCCAACAGCCAAGCCCGGGGCCTATACACCGGGGAGCTGTTTTTT
TRBV7-9	TRBJ1-5	many	.	CASSSGRNQPQHF	TGTGCCAGCAGCTCGGGGAGAAATCAGCCCCAGCATTTT
TRBV5-4	TRBJ2-1	many	TRBD2	CASSSSGQTYNEQFF	TGTGCCAGCAGCTCTAGCGGCCAAACCTACAATGAGCAGTTCTTC
TRBV7-9	TRBJ2-7	many	TRBD1	CASSPEGAREQYF	TGTGCCAGCAGCCCCGAGGGGGCTCGCGAGCAGTACTTC
TRBV6-6	TRBJ2-2	many	.	CASSGTYTTGELFF	TGTGCCAGCAGTGGGACTTACACCACCGGGGAGCTGTTTTTT
TRBV7-8	TRBJ1-1	many	TRBD1	CASSLSGGGTEAFF	TGTGCCAGCAGCTTATCAGGGGGGGGCACTGAAGCTTTCTTT
TRBV14	TRBJ2-7	few	TRBD2	CASSHYGTSGYEQYF	TGTGCCAGCAGCCACTACGGGACTAGCGGTTACGAGCAGTACTTC
TRBV7-9	TRBJ2-1	many	.	CASSLPTAANNEQFF	TGTGCCAGCAGCTTACCTACAGCGGCCAACAATGAGCAGTTCTTC
TRBV20-1	TRBJ2-3	many	TRBD2	CSALKGLAGAPPDTQYF	TGCAGTGCTTTGAAGGGACTAGCGGGAGCCCCGCCAGATACGCAGTATTTT
TRBV29-1	TRBJ2-5	many	.	CSYEGTQETQYF	TGCAGCTATGAGGGGACCCAAGAGACCCAGTACTTC